The 29 T cell receptor beta chains below come from one sample, sequenced in a study of OX40 agonist ivuxolimab in advanced cancers. The method was the immunoSEQ multiplex PCR assay. Drawn from immuneACCESS, this table holds only the in-frame rearrangements with V and J called that TCRdb kept. Clones are partly lost; checked studies trace under half to an unresolved V gene and leave the rest unexplained. This sample has more than 95,000 clones in its table, and around 94% of those were observed once. The ten largest clones take up around 0.17% of the sample. The sequencing here drew on CD4+ or CD8+ T cells sorted from blood, taken in a trial of the OX40 agonist ivuxolimab. The receptors were sampled from an adult with an advanced solid tumor such as melanoma, head and neck, liver or kidney cancer.

The V call is TRBV27, the J call TRBJ1-2, with D perhaps TRBD1 (5 bases). The V end lost 5 bases, the J end lost 7 bases, and 23 bases lay between the germline ends. The CDR3 runs 16 residues. CDR1 MNHEY and CDR2 SMNVEV come from the germline V gene (reference sequence). The CDR3 protein is CASSLQNPGREGGYTF. Written as DNA, the CDR3 is TGTGCCAGCAGTCTCCAAAACCCAGGGAGGGAGGGTGGCTACACCTTC.

This clone was seen once. The chain couples TRBV2 to TRBJ1-2; D unclear. CDR3 length: 13 amino acids. Looked up from germline, CDR1 is SNHLY and CDR2 is FYNNEI. V lost 7 bases and J 5 bases, leaving 14 bases between the germline ends. The CDR3 DNA reads TGTGCCAGCATGGTTGACATCGGGTATGGCTACACCTTC. Its protein product is CASMVDIGYGYTF.

The chain is built from TRBV5-1 and TRBJ2-5; no definite D call. V was cut by 4 bases and J by 1 base, with 14 bases left in between. The germline gives CDR1 SGHRS, CDR2 YFSETQ. The CDR3 totals 15 residues. CDR3 coding DNA: TGCGCCAGCAGCAACCCAAGTTCTCCCCAAGAGACCCAGTACTTC. Residues: CASSNPSSPQETQYF.

The chain couples TRBV10-3 to TRBJ1-5, with D hard to call. V was cut by 11 bases and J by 6 bases, with 17 bases left in between. In germline, CDR1 is ENHRY, CDR2 SYGVKD. The CDR3 sequence is 13 residues long. CDR3 sequence: CAAGPPAFQPQHF. CDR3 in DNA: TGTGCCGCCGGGCCGCCGGCCTTTCAGCCCCAGCATTTT.

The rearrangement uses TRBV7-2 and TRBJ2-1; 7 bases align to TRBD1. Per the germline V gene, CDR1 is SGHTA and CDR2 is FQGNSA. V shed 4 bases and J 7 bases; nucleotides not matched to a gene: 10. The CDR3 is made up of 15 amino acids. The CDR3 nucleotides are TGTGCCAGCAGCTCCCGGGACAGACCTTTGAATGAGCAGTTCTTC. It is translated as CASSSRDRPLNEQFF.

This chain connects TRBV12-5 to TRBJ2-7; TRBD1 matches 9 bases. The junction had 5 bases not matched to a gene; V was cut back by 1 base and J by 1 base. The CDR3 consists of 16 residues. In germline, CDR1 is LGHNT, CDR2 FRNRAP. As DNA, the CDR3 is TGTGCTAGTGGTTTGGCCGGGACAGGGACTTCCTACGAGCAGTACTTC. It is translated as CASGLAGTGTSYEQYF.

V gene TRBV4-3 combines with J gene TRBJ1-6; 7 bases match TRBD1. The CDR3 runs to 17 residues. V shed 0 bases and J 7 bases; nucleotides not matched to a gene: 9. Germline-derived CDR1 and CDR2 are LGHNA and YSLEER. The CDR3 loop reads CASSQDRAAGGNSPLHF. For the CDR3, the DNA is TGCGCCAGCAGCCAAGATAGAGCGGCAGGGGGAAATTCACCCCTCCACTTT.

V usage is TRBV28 and J usage is TRBJ1-2; perhaps TRBD1 as D (5 bases). The germline gives CDR1 MDHEN, CDR2 SYDVKM. The V and J ends lost 3 bases and 2 bases respectively, with 7 bases between them. The CDR3 covers 13 residues. The CDR3 protein is CASSFGGNYGYTF. The CDR3 nucleotides read TGTGCCAGCAGTTTTGGGGGGAACTATGGCTACACCTTC.

This clone was recorded once. The V call is TRBV7-3, the J call TRBJ2-1, with 9 bases aligning to TRBD2. There are 15 residues in the CDR3. From germline, CDR1 is SGHTA and CDR2 FQGTGA. Trimming cost V 4 bases and J 1 base; bases outside gene matches: 2. Here the CDR3 DNA reads TGTGCCAGCAGCTCTAGCGGGGCTTCCTACAATGAGCAGTTCTTC. Translation gives CASSSSGASYNEQFF. Together with reference TRBV7-3 and TRBJ2-1, the CDR3 gives the full variable domain: GAGVSQTPSNKVTEKGKYVELRCDPISGHTALYWYRQSLGQGPEFLIYFQGTGAADDSGLPNDRFFAVRPEGSVSTLKIQRTERGDSAVYLCASSSSGASYNEQFFGPGTRLTVL.

The chain employs TRBV7-2 and TRBJ1-4, with D tentatively TRBD1 (5 bases). V was cut by 4 bases and J by 7 bases, with 16 bases left in between. The CDR3 contains 15 residues. The germline V gene encodes CDR1 SGHTA and CDR2 FQGNSA. CDR3 DNA: TGTGCCAGCAGCTCCCCTTCAGGGCGACGTGAAAAACTGTTTTTT. This gives the protein CASSSPSGRREKLFF.

The table lists this clone with a count of one. This sequence joins TRBV7-2 and TRBJ1-2; possible D gene TRBD1, 6 bases. Trimming took 5 bases from V and 8 from J, leaving 15 bases between them. CDR1 is SGHTA and CDR2 is FQGNSA in the germline V gene. The CDR3 has 13 amino acids. CDR3 bases: TGTGCCAGCAGCGCTCGGGGGGGCTGGGGCTACACCTTC. Encoded protein: CASSARGGWGYTF. Looking up the rest from reference TRBV7-2 and TRBJ1-2 gives the full variable domain: GAGVSQSPSNKVTEKGKDVELRCDPISGHTALYWYRQSLGQGLEFLIYFQGNSAPDKSGLPSDRFSAERTGGSVSTLTIQRTQQEDSAVYLCASSARGGWGYTFGSGTRLTVV.

V and J are TRBV5-1 and TRBJ1-6, with unresolved D. Trimming removed 0 bases at V and 4 bases at J, with 11 bases between. Per the germline V gene, CDR1 is SGHRS and CDR2 is YFSETQ. The CDR3 consists of 16 residues. DNA for the CDR3: TGCGCCAGCAGCTTGGAGGAGGGTGCATATAATTCACCCCTCCACTTT. Protein sequence: CASSLEEGAYNSPLHF.

This chain links TRBV19 with TRBJ2-7; 12 bases match TRBD2. The CDR3 loop spans 15 amino acids. J gave up 0 bases and V 6 bases, and 3 bases lay outside the gene matches. The V gene's germline CDR1 is LNHDA and CDR2 SQIVND (reference sequence). CDR3 amino acids: CASRETSGSSYEQYF. In DNA form, the CDR3 reads TGTGCCAGTAGGGAGACTAGCGGGAGCTCCTACGAGCAGTACTTC. The full variable domain, completed using reference TRBV19 and TRBJ2-7, is DGGITQSPKYLFRKEGQNVTLSCEQNLNHDAMYWYRQDPGQGLRLIYYSQIVNDFQKGDIAEGYSVSREKKESFPLTVTSAQKNPTAFYLCASRETSGSSYEQYFGPGTRLTVT.

Regarding this clone: Sequence at one end of the junction differs from germline and may be a read error. The chain's CDR3 is CASSPLSPGAGELFF. CDR3 in DNA: TGTGCTAGCAGCCCCCTCAGTCCTGGCGCCGGGGAGCTGTTTTTT. The J gene is TRBJ2-2, the V gene TRBV7-7; no clear D gene. Germline-derived CDR1 and CDR2 are SSHAT and FNYEAQ (reference sequence). This CDR3 is built from 15 residues.

This clone occurred a few times. The V call is TRBV4-3, the J call TRBJ2-2; D call uncertain. Trimming cost V 0 bases and J 1 base, with 9 bases left between them. CDR3 length: 16 amino acids. Per the germline V gene, CDR1 is LGHNA and CDR2 is YSLEER. CDR3 DNA sequence: TGCGCCAGCAGCCAAGATCTCAAGGGGAACACCGGGGAGCTGTTTTTT. Protein product: CASSQDLKGNTGELFF.

The genes are TRBV7-2 and TRBJ2-3; tentatively, D is TRBD2 (7 bases). This CDR3 has 17 residues. Germline lookup yields CDR1 SGHTA and CDR2 FQGNSA. Deletions cut 8 bases from V and 3 bases from J, with 24 bases between. CDR3 DNA sequence: TGTGCCAGCGCGCCCAAAGGGGGGGTAAGCTCGACAGATACGCAGTATTTT. Its translation is CASAPKGGVSSTDTQYF.

The CDR3 reads CASRLTGVGETQYF. CDR3 DNA: TGTGCCAGCAGATTGACAGGGGTTGGCGAGACCCAGTACTTC. This chain connects TRBV25-1 to TRBJ2-5, with 8 bases aligning to TRBD1. Trimming removed 6 bases from V and 5 bases from J; junction bases left unmatched: 8. Germline-derived CDR1 and CDR2 are MGHDK and SYGVNS. The CDR3 is 14 residues long.

V is TRBV5-1 and J is TRBJ2-5, with D perhaps TRBD1 or TRBD2 (6 bases each). The length of the CDR3 is 17 residues. Germline CDR1 reads SGHRS; CDR2 reads YFSETQ. V lost 0 bases, J lost 4 bases, and 19 bases lay in between. The CDR3 sequence is CASSLGGHGGAAETQYF. The CDR3 DNA is TGCGCCAGCAGCTTGGGGGGACATGGCGGGGCGGCAGAGACCCAGTACTTC.

The CDR3 bases are TGTGCCAGCAGCCCGGCAGGGGGAGGGTACAATGAGCAGTTCTTC. As protein: CASSPAGGGYNEQFF. The genes are TRBV7-3 and TRBJ2-1; either TRBD1 or TRBD2 may fit D (7 bases each). Trimming shortened V by 5 bases and J by 4 bases, and 15 bases separated the two germline ends. The CDR3 is 15 residues long. Germline CDR1 reads SGHTA; CDR2 reads FQGTGA.

The chain carries TRBV7-8 and TRBJ2-3; D uncertain. V lost 0 bases and J lost 1, with 5 bases in between. The CDR3 is made up of 14 amino acids. Germline V gene data show CDR1 as SGHVS and CDR2 as FQNEAQ. CDR3 coding DNA: TGTGCCAGCAGCTTAGCAACAGGCACAGATACGCAGTATTTT. Residues: CASSLATGTDTQYF. The entire variable domain, with the rest obtained from reference TRBV7-8 and TRBJ2-3, is as follows: GAGVSQSPRYKVAKRGQDVALRCDPISGHVSLFWYQQALGQGPEFLTYFQNEAQLDKSGLPSDRFFAERPEGSVSTLKIQRTQQEDSAVYLCASSLATGTDTQYFGPGTRLTVL.

The V gene is TRBV6-6, the J gene TRBJ1-3, with TRBD1 matching 10 bases. CDR3 length: 15 residues. The ends lost 6 bases at V and 8 bases at J; junction bases unmatched: 10. CDR1 is MNHNY, CDR2 SVGAGI, per germline (reference sequence). DNA of the CDR3: TGTGCCAGCAGCCAGACGGGACAGGGGAAAGACACCATATATTTT. The encoded protein is CASSQTGQGKDTIYF.

As DNA, the CDR3 is TGCGCCAGCAGCCAATTTTATACAGCGGGGGCTGGGGCCAACGTCCTGACTTTC. Protein product: CASSQFYTAGAGANVLTF. The chain couples TRBV4-3 to TRBJ2-6; TRBD2 aligns across 8 bases. CDR3 length: 18 amino acids. CDR1 and CDR2 from the germline V gene are LGHNA and YSLEER. V lost 2 bases, J lost 2 bases, and 8 bases stayed unmatched.

The chain uses TRBV19 and TRBJ1-1; 7 bases match TRBD1. The germline gives CDR1 LNHDA, CDR2 SQIVND (reference sequence). After removal of 4 bases from V and 6 bases from J, the junction contained 5 bases not matched to a gene. The CDR3 length is 13 residues. In DNA, the CDR3 is TGTGCCAGTAGTACCCGACAGGGCGCTGAAGCTTTCTTT. It yields the protein CASSTRQGAEAFF.

The gene calls are TRBV11-2 and TRBJ2-7, with TRBD1 matching over 10 bases. Germline V gives CDR1 SGHAT, CDR2 FQNNGV. The ends lost 7 bases at V and 9 bases at J; junction bases unmatched: 6. The CDR3 runs 12 residues. This CDR3 reads CASTWDRGGQYF. CDR3 DNA sequence: TGTGCCAGCACCTGGGACAGGGGCGGGCAGTACTTC.

The chain links TRBV5-8 to TRBJ2-1; D is uncertain. CDR3 length: 15 residues. Trimming removed 4 bases from V and 6 bases from J, with 17 bases in between. Looked up from germline, CDR1 is SGHTS and CDR2 is YDEGEE. In nucleotides, the CDR3 is TGTGCCAGCAGCCTCCTCAGGTACCGTGGCAATGAGCAGTTCTTC. Residues: CASSLLRYRGNEQFF.

V is TRBV18 and J is TRBJ2-2; 10 bases align to TRBD2. The germline gives CDR1 KGHSH, CDR2 LQKENI. The CDR3 is made up of 14 amino acids. V trimming: 3 bases; J trimming: 5 bases; junction bases outside the gene matches: 0. The CDR3 region has the DNA TGTGCCAGCTCACCGGGACTAGCGACCGGGGAGCTGTTTTTT. This translates into CASSPGLATGELFF.

The chain employs TRBV20-1 and TRBJ1-2, with TRBD1 as a possible D gene (6 bases). Germline CDR1 is DFQATT and CDR2 is SNEGSKA (reference sequence). The CDR3 has 11 residues. V was pared by 4 bases and J by 6 bases, with 9 bases between. CDR3 residues: CSATQGNGYTF. CDR3 DNA sequence: TGCAGTGCTACCCAGGGGAATGGCTACACCTTC.

J is TRBJ1-1 and V is TRBV18; D perhaps matches TRBD1 (5 bases). Trimming removed 2 bases at V and 7 bases at J, with 17 bases between. CDR3 length equals 15 residues. The germline V gene encodes CDR1 KGHSH and CDR2 LQKENI. CDR3 protein: CASSPFTDGRGEAFF. CDR3 in DNA: TGTGCCAGCTCACCATTTACAGACGGGAGGGGTGAAGCTTTCTTT. Supplemented by reference TRBV18 and TRBJ1-1, the full variable domain reads NAGVMQNPRHLVRRRGQEARLRCSPMKGHSHVYWYRQLPEEGLKFMVYLQKENIIDESGMPKERFSAEFPKEGPSILRIQQVVRGDSAAYFCASSPFTDGRGEAFFGQGTRLTVV.

In this sample, this clone turned up once. V usage is TRBV28 and J usage is TRBJ2-1; 14 bases are a match to TRBD2. V lost 5 bases and J lost 8; bases outside the gene matches: 17. Germline V gene lookup returns CDR1 MDHEN and CDR2 SYDVKM. The CDR3 extends over 19 amino acids. In nucleotides, the CDR3 is TGTGCCAGCAGTCCTCCCGGACAGGGACTAGCGGGAGCTATCGATGAGCAGTTCTTC. Translated, it gives CASSPPGQGLAGAIDEQFF.